The 24 T cell receptor beta chains below come from one sample, sequenced in a study of tumor-infiltrating lymphocytes in primary liver carcinoma (TCRdb year 2017). Blood RNA was extracted from unsorted whole blood with TRIzol reagent; germline DNA came from the DNeasy Blood & Tissue kit. These reads were obtained on an Illumina HiSeq 2500. TCRbeta-specific cDNA was reverse-transcribed from 500 ng total RNA using a constant-region primer and ProtoScript II reverse transcriptase. The TCRbeta libraries were prepared through three rounds of nested multiplex PCR following a slightly modified ARM-PCR procedure. Each of the first two PCR rounds ran for roughly 9 cycles using multiplex TRBV1-TRBV30 forward primers together with a Cbeta reverse primer. TCRdb redid the processing of the public reads, applying fastp at Q25 and MiXCR, and retained in-frame beta chains. Rows merge per CDR3 protein into single entries with the most common DNA and genes. Recorded for this sample are just over 300,000 distinct CDR3 sequences; 50% to 75% of them occurred a single time. The ten largest account for approximately 15% of the sample.

Sequencing used peripheral blood. Receptor source: a woman aged 25 to 39 with primary liver carcinoma and hepatitis B virus infection.

For this clonotype: At one boundary the junction diverges from the germline segment, which might be a read error. The chain has TRBV12-3 or TRBV12-4 and TRBJ2-3; D might be TRBD1 (6 bases). CDR3 length equals 14 residues. CDR3 region: CASTSGAITVTQYF. The CDR3 DNA sequence: TGTGCCAGCACTTCAGGGGCAATCACAGTTACGCAGTATTTT.

This clonotype has more than one count but fewer than ten. The V call is TRBV6-1, the J call TRBJ2-3, with 10 bases fitting TRBD1. The CDR3 totals 17 residues. The J segment lost 2 bases and the V segment lost 5 bases, leaving 10 bases of the junction unmatched. From germline, CDR1 is MNHNS and CDR2 SASEGT. The CDR3 here is CASSWDLGQGFTDTQYF. DNA for the CDR3: TGTGCCAGCAGTTGGGATTTGGGACAGGGGTTCACAGATACGCAGTATTTT.

V is TRBV6-1 and J is TRBJ2-1; TRBD2 matches 12 bases. V was clipped by 6 bases and J by 2 bases; unmatched bases: 5. CDR3 length: 16 amino acids. Germline values: CDR1 MNHNS, CDR2 SASEGT. The CDR3 region has the DNA TGTGCCAGCAGCGCCCGACTAGCGGGAGCCTACAATGAGCAGTTCTTC. Translated, it gives CASSARLAGAYNEQFF.

This clonotype came up many times. The chain's CDR3 is CASSLSRSYEQYF. The CDR3 DNA reads TGTGCCAGCAGCTTAAGCCGGTCCTACGAGCAGTACTTC. The J gene is TRBJ2-7, the V gene TRBV11-1; D not resolved. Germline CDR1 is SGHAT and CDR2 is FQDESV (reference sequence). V lost 2 bases and J 1 base, leaving 6 bases between the germline ends. CDR3 length: 13 residues. The variable domain in full, with the rest retrieved from reference TRBV11-1 and TRBJ2-7, is EAEVAQSPRYKITEKSQAVAFWCDPISGHATLYWYRQILGQGPELLVQFQDESVVDDSQLPKDRFSAERLKGVDSTLKIQPAELGDSAMYLCASSLSRSYEQYFGPGTRLTVT.

This clonotype was counted at least ten times. A much larger clonotype is one base distant, so this may be a read error. The V gene is TRBV11-1, the J gene TRBJ2-7; D gene unclear. V was clipped by 3 bases and J by 4 bases, with 13 bases between them. The CDR3 sequence is 14 residues long. From germline, CDR1 is SGHAT and CDR2 FQDESV (reference sequence). The CDR3 region has the DNA TGTGCCAGCAGCTTTGGTCAGATAGGGTACGAGCAGTACTTC. This codes for CASSFGQIGYEQYF. The full variable domain, its missing parts supplied by reference TRBV11-1 and TRBJ2-7, is EAEVAQSPRYKITEKSQAVAFWCDPISGHATLYWYRQILGQGPELLVQFQDESVVDDSQLPKDRFSAERLKGVDSTLKIQPAELGDSAMYLCASSFGQIGYEQYFGPGTRLTVT.

The chain recombines TRBV12-3 or TRBV12-4 with TRBJ1-2, with D unresolved. The V end was cut by 5 bases, the J end by 9 bases, with 10 bases between. The CDR3 length is 11 residues. The CDR3 here is CASSGRGCYTF. CDR3 DNA: TGTGCCAGCAGTGGACGGGGTTGCTACACCTTC.

Written as DNA, the CDR3 is TGTGCCTGGAGCGCTAGCGGGCCCACAGATACGCAGTATTTT. It is translated as CAWSASGPTDTQYF. V and J are TRBV30 and TRBJ2-3; 8 bases line up with TRBD2. The CDR3 length is 14 residues. Germline V gene sequence: CDR1 GTSNPN, CDR2 SVGIG (reference sequence). V lost 3 bases, J lost 2 bases, and 4 bases stayed unmatched.

This clonotype was observed a single time. This is likely a read error, given that the CDR3 carries no conserved phenylalanine or tryptophan at its end. The V and J genes are TRBV29-1 and TRBJ2-7; 7 nucleotides line up with TRBD1. This CDR3 contains 15 residues. From germline, CDR1 is SQVTM and CDR2 ANQGSEA. The CDR3 region has the DNA TGCAGCGTCCGAGACCGGGACAGCTTCTCCTACCAGCAGTACCTC. This encodes CSVRDRDSFSYQQYL.

The V gene is TRBV11-2, the J gene TRBJ2-2; 7 nucleotides match TRBD2. Trimming cost V 10 bases and J 2 bases; bases outside gene matches: 16. Germline-derived CDR1 and CDR2 are SGHAT and FQNNGV. The CDR3 contains 17 residues. DNA of the CDR3: TGTGCCAACAACTGGTGGAGTCTAGCGGATAACACCGGGGAGCTGTTTTTT. Translation: CANNWWSLADNTGELFF.

Ten or more counts support this clonotype. In DNA form, the CDR3 reads TGCAGCGTAGGACGGCCCGAGGGGCAAGAGACCCAGTACTTC. This codes for CSVGRPEGQETQYF. The V and J genes are TRBV29-1 and TRBJ2-5; D tentatively reads TRBD1 or TRBD2 (5 bases each). In germline, CDR1 is SQVTM, CDR2 ANQGSEA. This CDR3 region has 14 residues. V dropped 6 bases and J dropped 2 bases, with 16 bases sitting between them.

The chain joins TRBV12-3 or TRBV12-4 to TRBJ1-2; D gene unclear. This CDR3 spans 13 amino acids. V was pared by 5 bases and J by 7 bases, with 14 bases between. The CDR3 region has the DNA TGTGCCAGCAGTCCAATTGACTGGGGTGGCTACACCTTC. It specifies CASSPIDWGGYTF.

This clonotype appeared a few times. Being one base from a much bigger clone, this may be a read error. This chain links TRBV12-3 or TRBV12-4 with TRBJ2-7; 8 bases line up with TRBD1. V gave up 11 bases and J gave up 9 bases; unmatched junction bases: 18. CDR3 length equals 14 residues. The CDR3 DNA reads as TGTGCCGGCACTCCCGGGACAGGTTATGGCATGCAGTACTTC. This encodes CAGTPGTGYGMQYF.

In its sample, this clonotype was seen many times. The chain carries TRBV2 and TRBJ2-1; D is ambiguous. V was cut by 7 bases and J by 5 bases, with 9 bases left in between. The CDR3 contains 12 residues. Germline CDR1 is SNHLY and CDR2 is FYNNEI. Here the CDR3 DNA reads TGTGCCAGCATGGGGAATAACAATGAGCAGTTCTTC. Protein: CASMGNNNEQFF.

This sequence joins TRBV30 and TRBJ1-3; D is ambiguous. The CDR3 totals 14 residues. The ends were cut back, 5 bases at V and 0 bases at J, with 11 bases in the middle. CDR1 and CDR2 from the germline V gene are GTSNPN and SVGIG (reference sequence). The CDR3 spells CAWGRTRSGNTIYF. CDR3 DNA: TGTGCCTGGGGTCGAACCCGCTCTGGAAACACCATATATTTT. The whole variable domain, remainder taken from reference TRBV30 and TRBJ1-3, is SQTIHQWPATLVQPVGSPLSLECTVEGTSNPNLYWYRQAAGRGLQLLFYSVGIGQISSEVPQNLSASRPQDRQFILSSKKLLLSDSGFYLCAWGRTRSGNTIYFGEGSWLTVV.

Concerning this clonotype: This clone may be a read error of a much larger clone one base away. CDR3 DNA: TGTGCCAGCACCGAACTCCCGCCCAATGAGCAGTTCTTC. Translated: CASTELPPNEQFF. The rearrangement joins TRBV6-6 to TRBJ2-1; D is undetermined. Trimming left V 7 bases short and J 6 bases short, with 13 bases between. The CDR3 extends over 13 amino acids. Germline loops: CDR1 MNHNY, CDR2 SVGAGI (reference sequence).

As to this clonotype: The conserved final phenylalanine or tryptophan is absent from the CDR3, which likely points to a read error. V is TRBV12-3 or TRBV12-4 and J is TRBJ1-4; D is unclear. CDR3 size: 11 residues. With 7 bases removed from V and 13 bases from J, the gap between germline ends came to 13 bases. CDR3 region: CASNFRGRLFS. CDR3 sequence (DNA): TGTGCCAGCAATTTCCGGGGAAGACTGTTTTCT.

The CDR3 nucleotides read TGTGCCAGCAGTTTTACTAGCGGGAGGAACGAGCAGTACTTC. Translation gives CASSFTSGRNEQYF. The rearrangement joins TRBV12-3 or TRBV12-4 to TRBJ2-7; 12 bases fit TRBD2. The CDR3 spans 14 residues. J lost 5 bases, V lost 3 bases, and 2 bases had no gene match.

Many counts were recorded for this clonotype. The V and J genes are TRBV12-3 or TRBV12-4 and TRBJ2-2; D call uncertain. The CDR3 covers 11 residues. V was cut by 6 bases and J by 4 bases, with 3 bases left in between. The CDR3 region is CASRLTGELFF. The CDR3 DNA reads TGTGCCAGCAGGCTCACCGGGGAGCTGTTTTTT.

About this clonotype: A much larger clone sits a single nucleotide away, making a read error possible. V and J are TRBV12-3 or TRBV12-4 and TRBJ2-5; D possibly corresponds to TRBD2 (6 bases). CDR3 length: 11 residues. V was cut by 10 bases and J by 5 bases, with 11 bases left in between. CDR3 residues: CATSAGETQYF. The CDR3 region has the DNA TGTGCCACCAGCGCGGGGGAGACCCAGTACTTC.

This clonotype appeared a single time. Since a much larger clone is just one base distant, this may be a read error. The chain is built from TRBV29-1 and TRBJ2-5; D is possibly TRBD1 or TRBD2 (5 bases each). Germline loops: CDR1 SQVTM, CDR2 ANQGSEA. V lost 4 bases to trimming and J lost 1 base, with 10 bases between them. CDR3 length equals 13 residues. CDR3 residues: CSVGEGLQETQYF. CDR3 nucleotide sequence: TGCAGCGTTGGAGAGGGGCTCCAAGAGACCCAGTACTTC.

Points on this clonotype: The CDR3 end shows no conserved phenylalanine or tryptophan, and so a read error is likely. As DNA, the CDR3 is TGTGCCAGCACCAACCACATCTCAACCTACGAGCAGTACCTC. Protein sequence: CASTNHISTYEQYL. This chain uses TRBV5-5 with TRBJ2-7; no clear D gene. The CDR3 is 14 amino acids. Germline V gene data show CDR1 as SGHKS and CDR2 as YYEKEE (reference sequence). Trimming left V 6 bases short and J 2 bases short, with 15 bases between.

With respect to this clonotype: A read error may explain this, as a much larger clone is one base away. V is TRBV6-5 and J is TRBJ1-4, with D unresolved. CDR1 and CDR2 from the germline V gene are MNHEY and SVGAGI. The CDR3 runs to 16 residues. V lost 5 bases and J lost 1, with 14 bases in between. Written as DNA, the CDR3 is TGTGCCAGCAGTCTAAGACTACTGGGAACTAATGAAAAACTGTTTTTT. It translates to CASSLRLLGTNEKLFF.

This clonotype has only a few counts. The chain joins TRBV12-3 or TRBV12-4 to TRBJ1-6; D not certain. V gave up 2 bases and J gave up 12 bases, with 8 bases separating them. The CDR3 contains 12 residues. As DNA, the CDR3 is TGTGCCAGCAGTTTATCGGGAGGACCCCTCCACTTT. This sequence encodes CASSLSGGPLHF.

The chain combines TRBV12-3 or TRBV12-4 with TRBJ2-7; D is unclear. V was shortened by 1 base and J by 5 bases, with 15 bases between the two germline ends. The CDR3 contains 15 residues. In DNA, the CDR3 is TGTGCCAGCAGTTTAGGGGGTCCTCAGTTGGACGAGCAGTACTTC. Amino acid sequence: CASSLGGPQLDEQYF.